The source of this T cell receptor (beta chain) is a study of cytomegalovirus exposure and HLA in healthy donors. Whole-study findings and limits: Listed as cytomegalovirus-associated were around 160 TCR beta chains.

V lost 6 bases and J lost 7; bases outside the gene matches: 10. The germline gives CDR1 LNHDA, CDR2 SQIVND (reference sequence). CDR3 length: 14 amino acids. PCR primers comprised 60 Vbeta and 13 Jbeta primers. Profiled with immunoSEQ multiplex PCR; TCRdb holds only in-frame clones, not every one. Here the sample spans about 170,000 clones, roughly 80% being singletons. Healthy donors of bone marrow made up the group. There are a few counts of this clone. Its matching antigen is unknown. V and J are TRBV19 and TRBJ1-1, with 8 bases identical to TRBD1. The clonotype was recovered from a male donor in good health and CMV-seronegative. Source material: PBMCs. The CDR3 region is CASRNRDRRNEAFF. DNA of the CDR3: TGTGCCAGTAGGAACCGGGACAGGCGTAATGAAGCTTTCTTT.